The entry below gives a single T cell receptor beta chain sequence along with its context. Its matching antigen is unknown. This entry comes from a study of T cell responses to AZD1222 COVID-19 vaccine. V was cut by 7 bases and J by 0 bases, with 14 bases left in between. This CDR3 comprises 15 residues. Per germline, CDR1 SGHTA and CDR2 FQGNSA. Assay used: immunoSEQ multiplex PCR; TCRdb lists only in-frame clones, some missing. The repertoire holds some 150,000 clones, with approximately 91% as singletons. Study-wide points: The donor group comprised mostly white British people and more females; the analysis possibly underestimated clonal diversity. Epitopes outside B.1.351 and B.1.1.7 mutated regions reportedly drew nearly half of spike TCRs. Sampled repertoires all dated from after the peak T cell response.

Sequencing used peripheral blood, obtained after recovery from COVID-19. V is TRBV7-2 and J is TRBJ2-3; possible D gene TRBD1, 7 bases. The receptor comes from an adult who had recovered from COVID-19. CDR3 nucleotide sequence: TGTGCCAGCATCCCGCGGGACAGAAGCACAGATACGCAGTATTTT. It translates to CASIPRDRSTDTQYF.